This TCR beta chain was observed in a study of cytomegalovirus exposure and HLA in healthy donors. As for the study in general: Earlier sequencing of some 170 million T cells yielded 90 million to 140 million unique TCR beta sequences.

The PCR had 60 Vbeta and 13 Jbeta primers. Assay: immunoSEQ multiplex PCR; the TCRdb copy retains only in-frame clones and omits some. Among some 200,000 clones listed, around 83% were seen once. This CDR3 has 15 residues. From germline, CDR1 is SGHDN and CDR2 FVKESK. V was shortened by 2 bases and J by 5 bases, with 16 bases between the two germline ends. Study findings and constraints: The study recorded 150 to 200 TCR beta chains that were cytomegalovirus-associated. Based on reports, TCR beta sequences accurately predicted HLA-A and HLA-B alleles for most subjects.

Despite likely unrecorded immune exposures, the donors were nominally healthy at the time of sampling. Turning to this clone: Its antigen is currently unknown.

The clonotype comes from a young woman in good health and CMV-seronegative. The V gene is TRBV14, the J gene TRBJ2-7; no firm D call. Sequencing was performed on PBMCs. CDR3 loop: CASSQQPLASHEQYF. CDR3 DNA: TGTGCCAGCAGCCAACAACCCCTTGCGTCCCACGAGCAGTACTTC.